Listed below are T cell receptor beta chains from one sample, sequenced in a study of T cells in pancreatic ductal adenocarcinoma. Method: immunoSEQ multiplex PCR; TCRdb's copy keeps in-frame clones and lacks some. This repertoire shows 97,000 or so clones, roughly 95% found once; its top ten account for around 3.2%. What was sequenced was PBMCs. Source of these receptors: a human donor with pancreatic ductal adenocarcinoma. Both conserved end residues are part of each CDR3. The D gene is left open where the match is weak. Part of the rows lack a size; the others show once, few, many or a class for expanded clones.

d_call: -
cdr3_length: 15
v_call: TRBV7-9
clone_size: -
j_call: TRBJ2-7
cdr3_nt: TGTGCCAGCAGCCCCCTTACAGATTACTCCTACGAGCAGTACTTC
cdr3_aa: CASSPLTDYSYEQYF

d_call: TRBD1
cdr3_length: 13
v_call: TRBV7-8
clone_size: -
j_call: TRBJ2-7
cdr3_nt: TGTGCCAGCAGCCCCGACAGGGGCCGCGAGCAGTACTTC
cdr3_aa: CASSPDRGREQYF

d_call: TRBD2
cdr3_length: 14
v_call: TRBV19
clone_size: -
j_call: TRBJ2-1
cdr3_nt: TGTGCCAGTAGAAGGCTAGCGGGAGACAATGAGCAGTTCTTC
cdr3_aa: CASRRLAGDNEQFF

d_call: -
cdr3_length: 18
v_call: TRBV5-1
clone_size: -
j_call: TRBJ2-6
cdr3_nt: TGCGCCAGCAGCTTGGTGGGGACACTAACGTCTGGGGCCAACGTCCTGACTTTC
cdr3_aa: CASSLVGTLTSGANVLTF

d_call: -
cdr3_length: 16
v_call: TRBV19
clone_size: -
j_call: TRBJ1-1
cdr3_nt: TGTGCCAGCCGAGCTATCGCAGGGAACGGGGGGTCTGAAGCTTTCTTT
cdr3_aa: CASRAIAGNGGSEAFF

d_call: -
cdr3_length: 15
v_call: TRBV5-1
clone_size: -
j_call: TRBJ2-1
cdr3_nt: TGCGCCAGCAGCTTGGTGGGGCCTTCCTACAATGAGCAGTTCTTC
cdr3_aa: CASSLVGPSYNEQFF

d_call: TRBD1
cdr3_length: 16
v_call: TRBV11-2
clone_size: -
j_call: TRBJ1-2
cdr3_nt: TGTGCCAGCAGCTTAGCCGAGACAGGGGGCGCTTATGGCTACACCTTC
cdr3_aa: CASSLAETGGAYGYTF

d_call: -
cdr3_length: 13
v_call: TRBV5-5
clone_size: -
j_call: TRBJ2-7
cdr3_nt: TGTGCCAGCAGCTTCTATGCGTACTACGAGCAGTACTTC
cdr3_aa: CASSFYAYYEQYF

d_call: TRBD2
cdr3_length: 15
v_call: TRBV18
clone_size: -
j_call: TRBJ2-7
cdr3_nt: TGTGCCAGCTCATCACCAGCGGGAGGTCCTTACGAGCAGTACTTC
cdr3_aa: CASSSPAGGPYEQYF

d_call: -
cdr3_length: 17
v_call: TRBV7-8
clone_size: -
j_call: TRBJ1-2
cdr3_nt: TGTGCCAGCAGCTTAGATGCTGGCAGGGACAACCTTTATGGCTACACCTTC
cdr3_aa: CASSLDAGRDNLYGYTF

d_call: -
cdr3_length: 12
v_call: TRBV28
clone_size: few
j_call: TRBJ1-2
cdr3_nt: TGTGCCAGCCACCAGGTCCGTTTGGGCTACACCTTC
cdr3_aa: CASHQVRLGYTF

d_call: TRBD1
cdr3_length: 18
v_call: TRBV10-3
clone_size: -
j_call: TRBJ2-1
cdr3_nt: TGTGCCATCAGTGTCGGGACAGGGAGAGGGCTAGAGGGCGTTGAGCAGTTCTTC
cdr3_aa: CAISVGTGRGLEGVEQFF

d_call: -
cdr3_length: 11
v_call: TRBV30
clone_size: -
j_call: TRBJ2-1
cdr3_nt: TGTGCCTGGAGTGGAGAGATAAAGCAGTTCTTC
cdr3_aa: CAWSGEIKQFF

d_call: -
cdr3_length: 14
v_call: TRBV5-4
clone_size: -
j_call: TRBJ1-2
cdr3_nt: TGTGCCAGCAGCCCTAGGACAAGTCCCTATGGCTACACCTTC
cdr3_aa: CASSPRTSPYGYTF

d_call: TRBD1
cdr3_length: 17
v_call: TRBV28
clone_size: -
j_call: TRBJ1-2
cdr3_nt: TGTGCCAGCAGTACTTACAGGGGGGGCTATGAGGGCTATGGCTACACCTTC
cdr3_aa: CASSTYRGGYEGYGYTF

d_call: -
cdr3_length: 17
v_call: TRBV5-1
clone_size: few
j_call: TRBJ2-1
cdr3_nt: TGCGCCAGCAGCTTGGGCCTGGGGGGAGCGGGTTCTGGGGAGCAGTTCTTC
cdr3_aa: CASSLGLGGAGSGEQFF

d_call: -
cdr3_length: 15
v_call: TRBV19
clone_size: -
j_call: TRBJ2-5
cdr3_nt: TGTGCCAGTAGTATTGGGGGCGGGAGCTGGGAGACCCAGTACTTC
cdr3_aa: CASSIGGGSWETQYF

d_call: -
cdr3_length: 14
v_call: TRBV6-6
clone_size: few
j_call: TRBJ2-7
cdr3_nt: TGTGCCAGCAGCCTAATGGACAGTACCTACGAGCAGTACTTC
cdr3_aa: CASSLMDSTYEQYF

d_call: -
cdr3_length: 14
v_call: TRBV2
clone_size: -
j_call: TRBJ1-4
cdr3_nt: TGTGCCAGCAGTGTCCAGGGGAGTAATGAAAAACTGTTTTTT
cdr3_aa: CASSVQGSNEKLFF

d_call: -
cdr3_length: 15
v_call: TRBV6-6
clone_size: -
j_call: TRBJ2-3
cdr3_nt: TGTGCCAGCGAAGGGGGTAGCAGAAGCACAGATACGCAGTATTTT
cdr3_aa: CASEGGSRSTDTQYF

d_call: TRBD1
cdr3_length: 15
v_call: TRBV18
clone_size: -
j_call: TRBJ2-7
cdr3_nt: TGTGCCAGCTCGCCCGGGACAGGGATTTCCTACGAGCAGTACTTC
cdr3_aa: CASSPGTGISYEQYF

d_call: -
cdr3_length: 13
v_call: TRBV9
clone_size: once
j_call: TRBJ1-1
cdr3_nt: TGTGCCAGCAGCGTAGAGAGCTGGACTGAAGCTTTCTTT
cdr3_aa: CASSVESWTEAFF

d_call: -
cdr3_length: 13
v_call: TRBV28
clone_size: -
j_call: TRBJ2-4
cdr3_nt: TGTGCCAGCCTACCAACCGGGACATCATTTCAGTACTTC
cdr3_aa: CASLPTGTSFQYF

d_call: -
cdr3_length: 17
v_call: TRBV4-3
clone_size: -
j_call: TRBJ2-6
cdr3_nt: TGCGCCAGCAGCCAAGATCGAGCAGGCTCTGGGGCCAACGTCCTGACTTTC
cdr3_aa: CASSQDRAGSGANVLTF

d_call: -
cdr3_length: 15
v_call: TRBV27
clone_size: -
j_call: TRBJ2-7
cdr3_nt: TGTGCCAGCAGAAGACCGGGACTCCTTGGGGACGAGCAGTACTTC
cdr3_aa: CASRRPGLLGDEQYF

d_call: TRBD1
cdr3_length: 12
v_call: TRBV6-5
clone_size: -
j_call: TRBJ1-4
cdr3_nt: TGTGCCAGCGGACAGGGGGGAGAAAAACTGTTTTTT
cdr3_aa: CASGQGGEKLFF

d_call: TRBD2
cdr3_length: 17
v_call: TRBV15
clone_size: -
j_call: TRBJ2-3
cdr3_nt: TGTGCCACCAGCAGAGCTCTCGGACTAGCGGGAACGGATACGCAGTATTTT
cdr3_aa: CATSRALGLAGTDTQYF

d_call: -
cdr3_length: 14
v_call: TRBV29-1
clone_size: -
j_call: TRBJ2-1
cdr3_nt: TGCAGCGTTGAACCTCAGACAGGTTTCTATGAGCAGTTCTTC
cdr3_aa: CSVEPQTGFYEQFF

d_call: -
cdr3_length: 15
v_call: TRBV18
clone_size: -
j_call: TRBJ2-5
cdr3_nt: TGTGCCAGCTCACCTACAAACAGGGCCGCGGAGACCCAGTACTTC
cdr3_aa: CASSPTNRAAETQYF

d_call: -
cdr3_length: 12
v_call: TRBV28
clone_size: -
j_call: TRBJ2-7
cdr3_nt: TGTGCCAGCGGGTCTAGTCGGTACGAGCAGTACTTC
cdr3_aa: CASGSSRYEQYF

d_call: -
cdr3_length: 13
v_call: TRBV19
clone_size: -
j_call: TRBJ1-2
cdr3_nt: TGTGCCAGTAGTGTCGACACTAACTATGGCTACACCTTC
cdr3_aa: CASSVDTNYGYTF

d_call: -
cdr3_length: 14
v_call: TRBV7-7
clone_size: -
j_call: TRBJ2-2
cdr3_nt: TGTGCCAGCAGCTCCGGGTCGGGCACCGGGGAGCTGTTTTTT
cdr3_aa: CASSSGSGTGELFF

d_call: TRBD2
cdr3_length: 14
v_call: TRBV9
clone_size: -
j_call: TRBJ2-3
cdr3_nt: TGTGCCAGCAGCGTAGGGACTAGGTCAGATACGCAGTATTTT
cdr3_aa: CASSVGTRSDTQYF

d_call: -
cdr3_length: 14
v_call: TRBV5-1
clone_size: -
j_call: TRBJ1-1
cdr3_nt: TGCGCCAGCAGCTTATGGGGCACTGGGACTGAAGCTTTCTTT
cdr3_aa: CASSLWGTGTEAFF

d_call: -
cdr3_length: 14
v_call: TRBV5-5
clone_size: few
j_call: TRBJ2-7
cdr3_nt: TGTGCCAGCAGCTTGGGGCGGGGCTCCTACGAGCAGTACTTC
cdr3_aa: CASSLGRGSYEQYF

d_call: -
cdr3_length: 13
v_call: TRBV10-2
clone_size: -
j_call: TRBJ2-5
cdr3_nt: TGCGCCAGCAGCAGGGTGATGGGAGAGACCCAGTACTTC
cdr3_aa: CASSRVMGETQYF

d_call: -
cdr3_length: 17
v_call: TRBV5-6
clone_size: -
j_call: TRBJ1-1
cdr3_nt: TGTGCCAGCAGCTTATCAGGGTTGCTGACAAGGAACACTGAAGCTTTCTTT
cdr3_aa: CASSLSGLLTRNTEAFF

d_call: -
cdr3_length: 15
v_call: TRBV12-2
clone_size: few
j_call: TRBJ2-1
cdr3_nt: TGTGCAAGTCGCTTAGCGGGACAGGGTTACAATGAGCAGTTCTTC
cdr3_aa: CASRLAGQGYNEQFF

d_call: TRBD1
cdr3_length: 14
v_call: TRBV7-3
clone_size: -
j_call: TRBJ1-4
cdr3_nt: TGTGCCAGCAGCCCACGACAGGGTTTTGAAAAACTGTTTTTT
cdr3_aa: CASSPRQGFEKLFF

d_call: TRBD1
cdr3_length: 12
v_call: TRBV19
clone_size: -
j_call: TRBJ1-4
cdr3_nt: TGTGCCAGTTGGACAGGGGTTGTGTTACTGTTTTTT
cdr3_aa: CASWTGVVLLFF

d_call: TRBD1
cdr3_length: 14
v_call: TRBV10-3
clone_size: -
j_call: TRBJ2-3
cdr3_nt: TGTGCCATCAAACAGGGGGATAGCACAGATACGCAGTATTTT
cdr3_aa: CAIKQGDSTDTQYF

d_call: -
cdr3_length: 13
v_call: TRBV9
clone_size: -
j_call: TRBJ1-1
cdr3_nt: TGTGCCAGCAGCGGGCAGGCGAACACTGAAGCTTTCTTT
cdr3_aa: CASSGQANTEAFF

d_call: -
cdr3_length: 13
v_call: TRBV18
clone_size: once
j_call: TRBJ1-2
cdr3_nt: TGTGCCAGCCTTCGACACGCGAACAATGGCTACACCTTC
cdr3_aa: CASLRHANNGYTF

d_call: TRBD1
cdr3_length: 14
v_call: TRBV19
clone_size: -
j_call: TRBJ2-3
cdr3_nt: TGTGCCACCGCGCAGGGGGCCGGCACAGATACGCAGTATTTT
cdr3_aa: CATAQGAGTDTQYF

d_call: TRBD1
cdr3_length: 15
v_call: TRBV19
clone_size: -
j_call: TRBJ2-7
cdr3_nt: TGTGCCAGTAGTCCGGGGACAGGGGGTTCCTACGAGCAGTACTTC
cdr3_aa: CASSPGTGGSYEQYF

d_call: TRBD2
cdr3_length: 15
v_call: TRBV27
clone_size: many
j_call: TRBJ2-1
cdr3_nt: TGTGCCAGCAGATCCGGACTAGCGGGGTCCAATGAGCAGTTCTTC
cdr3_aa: CASRSGLAGSNEQFF

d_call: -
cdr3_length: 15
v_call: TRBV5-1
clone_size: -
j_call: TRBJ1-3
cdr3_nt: TGCGCCAGCAGCCCGGGGACATCGGATGGAAACACCATATATTTT
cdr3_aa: CASSPGTSDGNTIYF

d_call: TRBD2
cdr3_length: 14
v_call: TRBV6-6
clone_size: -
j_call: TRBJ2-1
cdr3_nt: TGTGCCAGCAGTTTCCTCGGGACTAACAATGAGCAGTTCTTC
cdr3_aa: CASSFLGTNNEQFF

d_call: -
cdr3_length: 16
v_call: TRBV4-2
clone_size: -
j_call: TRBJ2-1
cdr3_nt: TGTGCCAGCAGCCAAGTAAGTACGAGCTCCTACAATGAGCAGTTCTTC
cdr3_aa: CASSQVSTSSYNEQFF

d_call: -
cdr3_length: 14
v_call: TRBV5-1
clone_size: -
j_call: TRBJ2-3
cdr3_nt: TGCGCCAGCAGCTTTGGGCAGAGTACAGATACGCAGTATTTT
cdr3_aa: CASSFGQSTDTQYF

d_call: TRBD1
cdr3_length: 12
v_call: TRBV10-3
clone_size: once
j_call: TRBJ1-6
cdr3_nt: TGTGCCATCAAGCAGGGGGATTCACCCCTCCACTTT
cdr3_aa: CAIKQGDSPLHF

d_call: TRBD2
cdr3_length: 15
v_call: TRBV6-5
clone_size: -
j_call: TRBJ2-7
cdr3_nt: TGTGCCAGCAGCCGAGGGGTACTAGCGGTTTACGAGCAGTACTTC
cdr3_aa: CASSRGVLAVYEQYF

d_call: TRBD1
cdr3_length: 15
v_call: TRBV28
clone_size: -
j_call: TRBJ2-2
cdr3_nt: TGTGCCAGCAGAACAGGGGGGACGGACACCGGGGAGCTGTTTTTT
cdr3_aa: CASRTGGTDTGELFF